Listed here are 24 T cell receptor beta chains from one sample, sequenced in a study of blood T cell repertoires in COVID-19. Measured with immunoSEQ multiplex PCR; TCRdb has only the in-frame clones, and not every one. The repertoire holds 100,000 to 150,000 clones, about 83% seen once, with 5% to 6.5% in the top ten. The specimen was peripheral blood. Every receptor here comes from a human donor in a cohort sampled during active COVID-19.

The chain has TRBV6-5 and TRBJ2-1, with D tentatively TRBD2 (5 bases). Germline CDR1 is MNHEY and CDR2 is SVGAGI. The V gene lost 6 bases and the J gene lost 0 bases, with 12 bases spanning the gap. The CDR3 spans 15 residues. CDR3 protein: CASRAAGDSYNEQFF. DNA of the CDR3: TGTGCCAGCAGAGCGGCCGGGGACTCCTACAATGAGCAGTTCTTC.

The rearrangement uses TRBV5-1 and TRBJ1-1; TRBD1 is a possible D gene (5 bases). The V gene's germline CDR1 is SGHRS and CDR2 YFSETQ. CDR3 length equals 14 residues. V was shortened by 3 bases and J by 1 base, with 10 bases between the two germline ends. Written as DNA, the CDR3 is TGCGCCAGCAGCTCGCCCCAGGGGAACACTGAAGCTTTCTTT. This translates into CASSSPQGNTEAFF.

This chain connects TRBV29-1 to TRBJ2-1; 7 nucleotides agree with TRBD1. Per germline, CDR1 SQVTM and CDR2 ANQGSEA. The CDR3 consists of 13 residues. The V and J ends lost 5 bases and 7 bases, in that order; junction bases with no gene match: 8. The CDR3 DNA reads TGCAGCGTTTCGAGACAGGGTAATAATGAGCAGTTCTTC. As protein: CSVSRQGNNEQFF.

The rearrangement joins TRBV7-9 to TRBJ2-1, with 12 bases aligning to TRBD2. The CDR3 is 15 amino acids. Germline CDR1 SEHNR, CDR2 FQNEAQ (reference sequence). J was trimmed by 9 bases and V by 6 bases; bases with no gene match: 9. CDR3 amino acids: CASSSRLAGVPEQFF. CDR3 nucleotide sequence: TGTGCCAGCAGTTCCCGACTAGCGGGAGTCCCTGAGCAGTTCTTC.

The CDR3 reads CASSLGSRGLPEGFF. CDR3 coding DNA: TGCGCCAGCAGCTTGGGAAGCAGGGGGCTACCGGAGGGGTTCTTC. This chain links TRBV5-1 with TRBJ2-1, with TRBD1 identical over 8 bases. The V segment lost 0 bases and the J segment 15 bases; nucleotides outside the gene matches: 14. The CDR3 runs 15 residues. CDR1 SGHRS and CDR2 YFSETQ come from the germline V gene.

V gene TRBV5-4 combines with J gene TRBJ2-7, with TRBD2 identical over 16 bases. CDR1 and CDR2 (germline): SGHNT, YYREEE (reference sequence). Trimming at V came to 3 bases and at J to 3 bases, leaving 15 bases not matched to a gene. The CDR3 is 20 amino acids. CDR3 bases: TGTGCCAGCAGCTCGATGACCCCGGGACTAGCGGGAGGGACCCTCTACGAGCAGTACTTC. This codes for CASSSMTPGLAGGTLYEQYF.

This rearrangement joins TRBV5-5 to TRBJ2-2, with a possible D match to TRBD2 (6 bases). Germline V gene sequence: CDR1 SGHKS, CDR2 YYEKEE (reference sequence). The CDR3 loop spans 15 amino acids. With 3 bases removed from V and 1 base from J, the gap between germline ends came to 10 bases. The CDR3 sequence: CASSSRLVNTGELFF. Here the CDR3 DNA reads TGTGCCAGCAGCTCCAGACTAGTGAACACCGGGGAGCTGTTTTTT.

The V gene is TRBV5-4, the J gene TRBJ1-2, with 8 bases lining up with TRBD1. V was clipped by 4 bases and J by 5 bases; unmatched bases: 10. The CDR3 length is 15 residues. Germline V CDR1 and CDR2: SGHNT, YYREEE (reference sequence). The CDR3 loop reads CASSAPGGSLYGYTF. CDR3 nucleotide sequence: TGTGCCAGCAGCGCCCCAGGGGGCAGTCTGTATGGCTACACCTTC.

The chain joins TRBV9 to TRBJ2-7, with 7 bases that match TRBD2. The CDR3 runs 13 residues. CDR1 is SGDLS, CDR2 YYNGEE, per germline. Trimming took 3 bases from V and 2 from J; bases not matched to a gene: 2. CDR3 amino acids: CASSGGRAYEQYF. DNA of the CDR3: TGTGCCAGCAGCGGAGGGAGGGCCTACGAGCAGTACTTC.

The genes are TRBV27 and TRBJ2-2, with D maybe TRBD1 (6 bases). There are 16 residues in the CDR3. Trimming took 4 bases from V and 6 from J, leaving 18 bases between them. Germline V gives CDR1 MNHEY, CDR2 SMNVEV (reference sequence). CDR3: CASSSRQVVRSGELFF. The CDR3 bases are TGTGCCAGCAGTTCACGACAGGTCGTGAGGTCCGGGGAGCTGTTTTTT.

This chain links TRBV7-2 with TRBJ2-3; TRBD1 aligns across 9 bases. The CDR3 is made up of 15 amino acids. Unmatched junction bases numbered 9, after V lost 5 bases and J lost 6 bases. CDR1 SGHTA and CDR2 FQGNSA come from the germline V gene. The CDR3 bases are TGTGCCAGCAGCCTAAAGACAGGGGGTGTCGATACGCAGTATTTT. It yields the protein CASSLKTGGVDTQYF.

V usage is TRBV18 and J usage is TRBJ2-7; D might be TRBD2 (6 bases). V was shortened by 3 bases and J by 3 bases, with 9 bases between the two germline ends. Per the germline V gene, CDR1 is KGHSH and CDR2 is LQKENI. This CDR3 has 13 amino acids. CDR3 nucleotides: TGTGCCAGCTCACCGGGACTGAACTACGAGCAGTACTTC. This sequence encodes CASSPGLNYEQYF.

The V and J genes are TRBV7-9 and TRBJ2-7; 13 bases align to TRBD2. The CDR3 spans 18 residues. CDR1 is SEHNR and CDR2 is FQNEAQ in the germline V gene (reference sequence). The ends lost 10 bases at V and 3 bases at J; junction bases unmatched: 18. In nucleotides, the CDR3 is TGTGCCACCGCCGGACTAGCGGGAGTTGGGAGCATTAGCTACGAGCAGTACTTC. As protein: CATAGLAGVGSISYEQYF.

This clone was counted a single time. CDR3 DNA: TGTGCCAGCAGTGAAACGCGGACAGGGAGTCAGCCCCAGCATTTT. Its protein is CASSETRTGSQPQHF. This chain uses TRBV6-1 with TRBJ1-5; 8 bases line up with TRBD1. The CDR3 totals 15 residues. V was clipped by 2 bases and J by 6 bases; unmatched bases: 6. In germline, CDR1 is MNHNS, CDR2 SASEGT.

V and J are TRBV12-3 or TRBV12-4 and TRBJ1-1; TRBD1 matches at 7 bases. The CDR3 has 12 residues. V shed 5 bases, J shed 12 bases, and the junction held 9 bases outside the gene matches. CDR3 residues: CASSPDRAGTFF. CDR3 sequence (DNA): TGTGCCAGCAGTCCCGACAGGGCAGGAACTTTCTTT.

The rearrangement joins TRBV5-6 to TRBJ2-5; TRBD2 agrees at 12 bases. V was clipped by 4 bases and J by 1 base; unmatched bases: 2. The CDR3 extends over 15 amino acids. CDR1 and CDR2 (germline): SGHDT, YYEEEE. CDR3 bases: TGTGCCAGCAGCCGACTAGCGGGAGTCCAAGAGACCCAGTACTTC. Translating it yields CASSRLAGVQETQYF.

The chain employs TRBV30 and TRBJ1-5; the D gene is possibly TRBD1 (6 bases). The CDR3 is 13 amino acids. V dropped 6 bases and J dropped 6 bases, with 15 bases sitting between them. Germline CDR1 reads GTSNPN; CDR2 reads SVGIG (reference sequence). The CDR3 sequence is CACAGGGSQPQHF. The CDR3 DNA reads TGTGCCTGCGCCGGGGGGGGCAGTCAGCCCCAGCATTTT.

This clone was found a few times. The chain carries TRBV18 and TRBJ1-1; D not resolved. Per the germline V gene, CDR1 is KGHSH and CDR2 is LQKENI. V lost 1 base to trimming and J lost 2 bases, with 5 bases between them. CDR3 length: 13 amino acids. The chain's CDR3 is CASSPHKNTEAFF. CDR3 sequence (DNA): TGTGCCAGCTCACCACACAAAAACACTGAAGCTTTCTTT.

The chain employs TRBV19 and TRBJ2-1, with TRBD2 matching 12 bases. Germline loops: CDR1 LNHDA, CDR2 SQIVND (reference sequence). The CDR3 totals 13 residues. V lost 6 bases to trimming and J lost 9 bases; unmatched junction nucleotides: 3. CDR3 loop: CASRLAGGGEQFF. DNA for the CDR3: TGTGCCAGTAGACTAGCGGGAGGAGGTGAGCAGTTCTTC. Full variable domain (rest looked up from reference TRBV19 and TRBJ2-1): DGGITQSPKYLFRKEGQNVTLSCEQNLNHDAMYWYRQDPGQGLRLIYYSQIVNDFQKGDIAEGYSVSREKKESFPLTVTSAQKNPTAFYLCASRLAGGGEQFFGPGTRLTVL.

The chain carries TRBV6-5 and TRBJ1-2, with TRBD1 as a possible D gene (5 bases). The CDR3 sequence is 15 residues long. V was pared by 0 bases and J by 3 bases, with 11 bases between. The V gene's germline CDR1 is MNHEY and CDR2 SVGAGI. The DNA for the CDR3 is TGTGCCAGCAGTTACTCGGGCCAGGGATACTATGGCTACACCTTC. Protein: CASSYSGQGYYGYTF.

This clone was seen a few times. V gene TRBV7-2 combines with J gene TRBJ2-7; TRBD2 aligns across 7 bases. J gave up 5 bases and V 3 bases, and 7 bases lay outside the gene matches. Germline V gives CDR1 SGHTA, CDR2 FQGNSA. The CDR3 consists of 14 residues. In nucleotides, the CDR3 is TGTGCCAGCAGCTTCCTTAGCGGGTTCCACGAGCAGTACTTC. Its translation is CASSFLSGFHEQYF.

J is TRBJ2-7 and V is TRBV19; 8 bases map to TRBD1. The CDR3 is made up of 12 amino acids. Trimming took 9 bases from V and 6 from J; bases not matched to a gene: 7. The germline gives CDR1 LNHDA, CDR2 SQIVND (reference sequence). The CDR3 DNA is TGTGCCAGCTCGCGGACAGGGATCGAGCAGTACTTC. Its translation: CASSRTGIEQYF.

The chain has TRBV27 and TRBJ2-3; 9 nucleotides agree with TRBD2. Germline V gene sequence: CDR1 MNHEY, CDR2 SMNVEV (reference sequence). Germline trimming cut 6 bases from V and 0 bases from J; bases unmatched to any gene: 13. This CDR3 spans 18 amino acids. CDR3 in DNA: TGTGCCAGCAGGAGACTAGCGGAGACGTCTTGGAGCACAGATACGCAGTATTTT. Translating it yields CASRRLAETSWSTDTQYF.

CDR3 coding DNA: TGTGCCAGCAGCTTGAGTAGCGGGTCCCAAGAGACCCAGTACTTC. Amino acid sequence: CASSLSSGSQETQYF. V usage is TRBV5-4 and J usage is TRBJ2-5; 7 nucleotides line up with TRBD2. CDR1 and CDR2 from the germline V gene are SGHNT and YYREEE (reference sequence). The CDR3 spans 15 residues. V was clipped by 1 base and J by 1 base; unmatched bases: 4.